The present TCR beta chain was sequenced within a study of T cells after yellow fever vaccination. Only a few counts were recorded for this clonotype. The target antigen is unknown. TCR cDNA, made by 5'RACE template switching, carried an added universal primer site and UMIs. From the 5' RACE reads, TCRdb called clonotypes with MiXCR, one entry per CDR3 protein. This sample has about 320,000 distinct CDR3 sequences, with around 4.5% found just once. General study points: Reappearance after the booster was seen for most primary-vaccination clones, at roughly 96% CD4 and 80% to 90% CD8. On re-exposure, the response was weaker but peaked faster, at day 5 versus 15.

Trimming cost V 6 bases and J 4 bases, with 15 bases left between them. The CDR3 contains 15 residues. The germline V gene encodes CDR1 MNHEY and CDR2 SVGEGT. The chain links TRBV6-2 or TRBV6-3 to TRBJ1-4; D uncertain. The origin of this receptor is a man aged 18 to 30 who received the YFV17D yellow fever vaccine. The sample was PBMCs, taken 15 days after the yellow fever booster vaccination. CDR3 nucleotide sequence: TGTGCCAGCAGATCAGGAGGCCGCAATAATGAAAAACTGTTTTTT. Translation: CASRSGGRNNEKLFF.